Listed below are T cell receptor beta chains from one sample, sequenced in a study of OX40 agonist ivuxolimab in advanced cancers. TCRdb keeps only in-frame clones here, not all; method: immunoSEQ multiplex PCR. The table shows around 62,000 clones, with 80% to 90% occurring only once. This specimen was CD4+ or CD8+ T cells sorted from blood, taken in a trial of the OX40 agonist ivuxolimab. The receptor source for this set is an adult with an advanced solid tumor such as melanoma, head and neck, liver or kidney cancer. Each CDR3 is given with its conserved first and last residue. A D gene is named only where the DNA matches it firmly. Clone size is given for some rows only: seen once, a few or many times, or a class if the clone is expanded.

>TRBJ1-1|TRBV2|.|.
CASGHRVRTEAFF
TGTGCCAGCGGGCACAGGGTAAGGACTGAAGCTTTCTTT
>TRBJ1-2|TRBV4-3|.|.
CASSQEFGPNYGYTF
TGCGCCAGCAGCCAAGAGTTCGGGCCCAACTATGGCTACACCTTC
>TRBJ2-3|TRBV25-1|TRBD1|.
CASSPTGTEDTDTQYF
TGTGCCAGCAGTCCAACCGGGACAGAAGACACAGATACGCAGTATTTT
>TRBJ2-5|TRBV28|TRBD2|.
CASSYRDYGRETQYF
TGTGCCAGCAGTTACCGGGACTATGGGAGAGAGACCCAGTACTTC
>TRBJ2-2|TRBV19|.|.
CASSTGFGELFF
TGTGCCAGTAGTACGGGATTCGGGGAGCTGTTTTTT
>TRBJ2-1|TRBV7-9|TRBD1|.
CASSPNRGSLTNEQFF
TGTGCCAGCAGCCCAAACAGGGGGAGCTTAACTAATGAGCAGTTCTTC
>TRBJ1-1|TRBV7-8|.|.
CASSLNTEAFF
TGTGCCAGCAGCCTAAACACTGAAGCTTTCTTT
>TRBJ1-1|TRBV5-1|.|once
CASSLDSGVNTEAFF
TGCGCCAGCAGCTTGGATTCAGGGGTGAACACTGAAGCTTTCTTT
>TRBJ1-2|TRBV5-1|.|.
CASRRGNYGYTF
TGCGCCAGCAGAAGGGGGAACTATGGCTACACCTTC
>TRBJ2-4|TRBV2|TRBD2|.
CASSERSASGGTAKNIQYF
TGTGCCAGCAGTGAAAGGTCGGCTAGCGGGGGGACTGCCAAAAACATTCAGTACTTC
>TRBJ2-7|TRBV6-1|TRBD1|.
CASTRTGAYEQYF
TGTGCCAGCACCCGGACAGGGGCCTACGAGCAGTACTTC
>TRBJ1-4|TRBV5-8|.|.
CASSFAGATNEKLFF
TGTGCCAGCAGCTTTGCGGGCGCAACTAATGAAAAACTGTTTTTT
>TRBJ1-3|TRBV28|.|.
CASSLPWTSGNTIYF
TGTGCCAGCAGCCTGCCTTGGACCTCTGGAAACACCATATATTTT
>TRBJ1-2|TRBV6-6|TRBD1|.
CASRVLQGALGGYTF
TGTGCCAGCAGGGTACTACAGGGGGCGTTGGGTGGCTACACCTTC
>TRBJ2-5|TRBV6-6|.|.
CASSYSSGRQETQYF
TGTGCCAGCAGTTACTCCTCGGGCAGACAAGAGACCCAGTACTTC
>TRBJ2-2|TRBV15|.|once
CATSRPARGGLFF
TGTGCCACCAGCAGACCGGCGAGGGGAGGGCTGTTTTTT
>TRBJ1-1|TRBV9|.|few
CASSVFGSQNTEAFF
TGTGCCAGCAGCGTATTTGGTAGCCAGAACACTGAAGCTTTCTTT
>TRBJ1-6|TRBV5-3|TRBD1|.
CASRTGQGRASPLHF
TGTGCCAGCAGAACAGGACAGGGGAGAGCTTCACCCCTCCACTTT
>TRBJ1-6|TRBV19|TRBD1|.
CASSGGQENSPLHF
TGTGCCAGTAGTGGGGGACAGGAAAATTCACCCCTCCACTTT
>TRBJ1-1|TRBV19|TRBD1|.
CASTDTRRTGSFIDEAFF
TGTGCCAGTACCGACACCCGGAGGACAGGGAGTTTCATTGATGAAGCTTTCTTT
>TRBJ2-1|TRBV19|.|.
CASSHLSEREQFF
TGTGCCAGTAGTCATCTCTCGGAACGGGAGCAGTTCTTC
>TRBJ1-2|TRBV7-2|TRBD1|few
CASSAITGQGGGYTF
TGTGCCAGCAGCGCCATAACGGGACAGGGAGGAGGCTACACCTTC
>TRBJ1-4|TRBV4-1|TRBD1|.
CASSQAPGQGVPNEKLFF
TGCGCCAGCAGCCAGGCTCCGGGACAGGGGGTCCCCAATGAAAAACTGTTTTTT
>TRBJ1-5|TRBV15|.|.
CATSRDAPSQRGNQPQHF
TGTGCCACCAGCAGAGATGCCCCTTCCCAGCGTGGCAATCAGCCCCAGCATTTT
>TRBJ1-1|TRBV27|.|.
CASRRTTTEAFF
TGTGCCAGCAGGAGGACGACCACTGAAGCTTTCTTT
>TRBJ1-2|TRBV5-4|.|.
CASSLESLSYGYTF
TGTGCCAGCAGCTTGGAATCCTTGTCCTATGGCTACACCTTC
>TRBJ1-1|TRBV6-5|TRBD1|.
CASSYSDRAAEAFF
TGTGCCAGCAGTTACTCCGACAGGGCCGCTGAAGCTTTCTTT
>TRBJ1-5|TRBV6-5|.|.
CASSLDSQPQHF
TGTGCCAGCAGCCTGGACAGTCAGCCCCAGCATTTT
>TRBJ1-2|TRBV20-1|.|.
CSARREGGYTF
TGCAGTGCCCGGCGGGAGGGTGGCTACACCTTC
>TRBJ1-5|TRBV18|TRBD1|few
CASSRDRGQSQPQHF
TGTGCCAGCTCAAGGGACAGGGGCCAATCCCAGCCCCAGCATTTT
>TRBJ1-6|TRBV7-2|TRBD1|.
CASSSGTGAYSYNSPLHF
TGTGCCAGCAGTTCCGGGACAGGGGCCTACTCCTATAATTCACCCCTCCACTTT
>TRBJ1-1|TRBV5-1|.|.
CASSLVLSTEAFF
TGCGCCAGCAGCTTGGTTCTGAGCACTGAAGCTTTCTTT
>TRBJ2-5|TRBV5-4|TRBD2|.
CASSVLADQETQYF
TGTGCCAGCAGCGTACTAGCGGACCAAGAGACCCAGTACTTC
>TRBJ1-1|TRBV9|.|.
CASSVTHLTDTEAFF
TGTGCCAGCAGCGTAACCCACCTTACGGACACTGAAGCTTTCTTT
>TRBJ1-1|TRBV7-9|.|.
CASSLRGVENTEAFF
TGTGCCAGCAGCTTACGAGGGGTCGAAAACACTGAAGCTTTCTTT
>TRBJ2-5|TRBV13|.|.
CASSLGQTGQETQYF
TGTGCCAGCAGCTTAGGCCAGACAGGCCAAGAGACCCAGTACTTC
>TRBJ1-1|TRBV11-3|TRBD1|.
CASSLTGANTEAFF
TGTGCCAGCAGCTTGACAGGGGCTAACACTGAAGCTTTCTTT
>TRBJ1-4|TRBV19|.|.
CASSSRDPQKGKLFF
TGTGCCAGTAGTAGCCGGGACCCCCAGAAAGGGAAACTGTTTTTT
>TRBJ1-3|TRBV2|.|.
CASSDGPRNTIYF
TGTGCCAGCAGTGATGGGCCTCGAAACACCATATATTTT
>TRBJ2-7|TRBV25-1|TRBD1|.
CASSDSGQGHEQYF
TGTGCCAGCAGTGATTCGGGACAGGGCCACGAGCAGTACTTC
>TRBJ2-3|TRBV6-5|.|.
CASSPGGVSTDTQYF
TGTGCCAGCAGTCCCGGCGGGGTTAGCACAGATACGCAGTATTTT
>TRBJ2-7|TRBV14|.|.
CASSQFYEQYF
TGTGCCAGCAGCCAATTCTACGAGCAGTACTTC
>TRBJ1-1|TRBV14|.|.
CASGNTEAFF
TGTGCCAGCGGGAACACTGAAGCTTTCTTT
>TRBJ2-5|TRBV19|TRBD2|.
CASSHGLAKETQYF
TGTGCCAGTAGTCACGGACTAGCGAAAGAGACCCAGTACTTC
>TRBJ2-1|TRBV5-8|.|.
CASRHNREGLSYNEQFF
TGTGCCAGCAGACATAACAGGGAGGGATTATCCTACAATGAGCAGTTCTTC
>TRBJ1-2|TRBV4-1|TRBD1|.
CASSLYYGTGLGYTF
TGCGCCAGCAGCCTTTACTACGGGACAGGGCTTGGCTACACCTTC
>TRBJ2-1|TRBV5-1|TRBD2|.
CASSFTVAGGSYNEQFF
TGCGCCAGCAGCTTCACTGTAGCGGGGGGCTCCTACAATGAGCAGTTCTTC
>TRBJ2-3|TRBV7-2|.|.
CASSLGFADTQYF
TGTGCCAGCAGCTTAGGGTTCGCAGATACGCAGTATTTT
>TRBJ2-7|TRBV18|.|.
CASSPGRSSYEQYF
TGTGCCAGCTCACCAGGCAGGAGTTCCTACGAGCAGTACTTC
>TRBJ2-7|TRBV19|TRBD1|few
CASSRTGGTYEQYF
TGTGCCAGTAGTAGGACAGGGGGGACCTACGAGCAGTACTTC
>TRBJ2-7|TRBV11-2|.|.
CASSFSLYEQYF
TGTGCCAGCAGCTTCTCTCTTTACGAGCAGTACTTC
>TRBJ2-4|TRBV6-1|.|.
CASSTGLSNIQYF
TGTGCCAGCTCGACAGGACTCAGCAACATTCAGTACTTC
>TRBJ2-1|TRBV6-6|TRBD1|few
CASSPGTGPYNEQFF
TGTGCCAGCAGTCCCGGGACAGGCCCCTACAATGAGCAGTTCTTC
>TRBJ1-2|TRBV29-1|TRBD1|.
CSVESLEGRGYYGYTF
TGCAGCGTCGAGAGCCTGGAGGGCAGGGGGTACTATGGCTACACCTTC